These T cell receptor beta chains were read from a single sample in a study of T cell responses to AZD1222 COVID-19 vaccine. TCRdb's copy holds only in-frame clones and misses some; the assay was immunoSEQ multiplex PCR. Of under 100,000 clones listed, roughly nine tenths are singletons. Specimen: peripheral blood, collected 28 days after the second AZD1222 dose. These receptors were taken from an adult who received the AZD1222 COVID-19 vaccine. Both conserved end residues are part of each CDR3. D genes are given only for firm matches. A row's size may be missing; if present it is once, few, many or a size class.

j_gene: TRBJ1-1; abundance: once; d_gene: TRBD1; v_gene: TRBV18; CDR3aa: CASSPGGQRLSEAFF; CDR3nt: TGTGCCAGCTCACCGGGGGGACAGAGATTGAGTGAAGCTTTCTTT
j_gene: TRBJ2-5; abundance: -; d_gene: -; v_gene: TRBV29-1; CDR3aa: CSAQTGEGETQYF; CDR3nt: TGCAGCGCACAGACAGGGGAGGGGGAGACCCAGTACTTC
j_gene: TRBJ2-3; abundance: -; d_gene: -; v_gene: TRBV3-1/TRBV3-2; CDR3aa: CASSQYRGPDTQYF; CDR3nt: TGTGCCAGCAGCCAATACCGGGGCCCGGATACGCAGTATTTT
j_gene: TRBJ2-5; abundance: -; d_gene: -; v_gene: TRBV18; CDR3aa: CASSPADLETQYF; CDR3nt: TGTGCCAGCTCACCGGCCGACCTCGAGACCCAGTACTTC
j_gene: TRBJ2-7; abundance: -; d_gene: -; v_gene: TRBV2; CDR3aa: CASSPPAGETPYEQYF; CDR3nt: TGTGCCAGCAGTCCTCCCGCGGGCGAGACGCCCTACGAGCAGTACTTC
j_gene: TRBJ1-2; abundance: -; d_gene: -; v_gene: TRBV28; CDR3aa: CASSEGQSYGYTF; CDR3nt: TGTGCCAGCTCTGAAGGACAGTCCTATGGCTACACCTTC
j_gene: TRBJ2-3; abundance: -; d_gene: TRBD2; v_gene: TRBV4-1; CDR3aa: CASSHGAGVTDTQYF; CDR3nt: TGCGCCAGCAGCCACGGTGCGGGGGTGACAGATACGCAGTATTTT
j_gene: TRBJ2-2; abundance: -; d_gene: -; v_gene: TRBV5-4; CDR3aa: CASSLGTAITGELFF; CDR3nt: TGTGCCAGCAGCTTGGGGACAGCCATCACCGGGGAGCTGTTTTTT
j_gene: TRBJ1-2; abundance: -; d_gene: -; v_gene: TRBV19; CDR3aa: CASSIGGPEHYGYTF; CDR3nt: TGTGCCAGTAGTATAGGGGGGCCTGAACACTATGGCTACACCTTC
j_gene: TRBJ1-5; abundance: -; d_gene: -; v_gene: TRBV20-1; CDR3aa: CSASMNSNQPQHF; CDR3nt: TGCAGTGCTAGTATGAATAGCAATCAGCCCCAGCATTTT
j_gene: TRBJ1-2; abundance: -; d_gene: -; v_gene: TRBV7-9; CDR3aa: CASSFTLGYTF; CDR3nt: TGTGCCAGCAGCTTTACTCTTGGCTACACCTTC
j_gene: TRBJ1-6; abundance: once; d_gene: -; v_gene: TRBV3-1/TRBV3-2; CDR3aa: CASNWRGGGSPLHF; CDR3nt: TGTGCCAGCAACTGGAGGGGCGGAGGTTCACCCCTCCACTTT
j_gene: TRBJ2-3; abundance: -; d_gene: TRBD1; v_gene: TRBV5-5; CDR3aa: CASSLSQGGGSDTQYF; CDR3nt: TGTGCCAGCAGCTTGTCACAGGGGGGAGGTTCCGATACGCAGTATTTT
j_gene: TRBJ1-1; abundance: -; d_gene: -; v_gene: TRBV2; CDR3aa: CASHRQLGLEAFF; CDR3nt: TGTGCCAGCCATAGACAGTTGGGTCTTGAAGCTTTCTTT
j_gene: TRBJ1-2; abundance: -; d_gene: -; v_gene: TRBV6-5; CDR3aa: CASTVQPQGGYTF; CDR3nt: TGTGCCAGCACCGTACAACCCCAGGGTGGCTACACCTTC
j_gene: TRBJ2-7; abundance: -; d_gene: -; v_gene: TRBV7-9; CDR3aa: CASSLENEQYF; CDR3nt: TGTGCCAGCAGCTTGGAAAACGAGCAGTACTTC
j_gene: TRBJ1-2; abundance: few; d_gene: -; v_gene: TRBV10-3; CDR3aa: CAISEVAVIIYGYTF; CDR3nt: TGTGCCATCAGTGAGGTGGCAGTTATTATCTATGGCTACACCTTC
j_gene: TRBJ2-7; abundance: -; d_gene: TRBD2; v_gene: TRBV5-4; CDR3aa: CASSTSGTSGYEQYF; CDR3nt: TGTGCCAGCAGCACTTCCGGGACTAGCGGCTACGAGCAGTACTTC
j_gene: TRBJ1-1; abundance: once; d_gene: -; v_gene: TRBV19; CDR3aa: CASTLPSATEAFF; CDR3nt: TGTGCCAGTACCCTCCCATCAGCCACTGAAGCTTTCTTT
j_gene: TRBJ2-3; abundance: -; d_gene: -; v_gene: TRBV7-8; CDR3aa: CASSFSRDTDTQYF; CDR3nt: TGTGCCAGCAGCTTCAGTAGGGACACAGATACGCAGTATTTT
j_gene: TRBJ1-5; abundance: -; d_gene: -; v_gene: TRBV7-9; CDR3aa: CASSLEGRQPQHF; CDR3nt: TGTGCCAGCAGCTTAGAGGGGAGGCAGCCCCAGCATTTT
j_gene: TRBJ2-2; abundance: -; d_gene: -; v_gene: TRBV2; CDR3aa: CASRSGLYKELFF; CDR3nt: TGTGCCAGCAGGAGTGGGCTATACAAGGAGCTGTTTTTT
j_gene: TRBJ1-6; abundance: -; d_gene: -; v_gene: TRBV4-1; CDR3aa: CASSQGRAGLLPSYNSPLHF; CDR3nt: TGCGCCAGCAGCCAAGGAAGGGCAGGGCTACTACCCTCCTATAATTCACCCCTCCACTTT
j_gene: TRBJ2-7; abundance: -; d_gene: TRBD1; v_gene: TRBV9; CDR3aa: CASSVEGQGNYEQYF; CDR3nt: TGTGCCAGCAGCGTAGAGGGACAGGGAAACTACGAGCAGTACTTC
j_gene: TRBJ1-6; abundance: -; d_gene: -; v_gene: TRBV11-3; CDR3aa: CASRSRRTYNNSPLHF; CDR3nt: TGTGCCAGCAGGAGTAGACGGACCTACAATAATTCACCCCTCCACTTT
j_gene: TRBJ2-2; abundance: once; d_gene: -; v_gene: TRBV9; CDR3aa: CASSVELLTGELFF; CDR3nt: TGTGCCAGCAGCGTAGAACTTCTTACCGGGGAGCTGTTTTTT
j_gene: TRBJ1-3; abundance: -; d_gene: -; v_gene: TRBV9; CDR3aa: CASSVSSSGNTIYF; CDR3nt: TGTGCCAGCAGCGTATCAAGCTCTGGAAACACCATATATTTT
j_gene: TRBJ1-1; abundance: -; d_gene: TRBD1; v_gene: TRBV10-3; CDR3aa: CAISEATGAGTEAFF; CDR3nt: TGTGCCATCAGTGAAGCGACAGGGGCAGGCACTGAAGCTTTCTTT
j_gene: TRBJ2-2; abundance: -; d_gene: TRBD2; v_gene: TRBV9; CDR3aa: CASSVRGGGVTGELFF; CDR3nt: TGTGCCAGCAGCGTACGGGGGGGCGGCGTCACCGGGGAGCTGTTTTTT
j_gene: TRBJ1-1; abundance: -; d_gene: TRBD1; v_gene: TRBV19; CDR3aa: CASSIWTGMNTEAFF; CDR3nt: TGTGCCAGTAGTATTTGGACAGGGATGAACACTGAAGCTTTCTTT
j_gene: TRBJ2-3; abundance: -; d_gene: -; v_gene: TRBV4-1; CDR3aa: CASSLRGTDTQYF; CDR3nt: TGCGCCAGCAGCCTGAGGGGAACAGATACGCAGTATTTT
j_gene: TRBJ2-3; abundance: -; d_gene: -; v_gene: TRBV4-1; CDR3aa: CASSQAQERTDTQYF; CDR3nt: TGCGCCAGCAGCCAAGCTCAGGAACGCACAGATACGCAGTATTTT
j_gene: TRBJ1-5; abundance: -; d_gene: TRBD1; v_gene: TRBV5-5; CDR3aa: CASSFLGQGSQPQHF; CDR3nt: TGTGCCAGCAGCTTCCTAGGACAGGGGTCTCAGCCCCAGCATTTT
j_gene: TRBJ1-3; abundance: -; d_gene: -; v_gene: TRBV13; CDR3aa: CASSLVGDNTIYF; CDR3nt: TGTGCCAGCAGCTTAGTGGGAGATAACACCATATATTTT
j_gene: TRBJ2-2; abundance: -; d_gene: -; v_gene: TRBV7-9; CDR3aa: CASSPPTGADTGELFF; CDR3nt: TGTGCCAGCAGCCCGCCGACGGGTGCCGACACCGGGGAGCTGTTTTTT
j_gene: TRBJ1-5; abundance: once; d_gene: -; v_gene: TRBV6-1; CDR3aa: CASSEGWQVQPQHF; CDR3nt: TGTGCCAGCAGTGAAGGGTGGCAGGTTCAGCCCCAGCATTTT
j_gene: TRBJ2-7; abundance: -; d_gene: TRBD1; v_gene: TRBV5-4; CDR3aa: CASSPGTGDYEQYF; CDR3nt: TGTGCCAGCAGCCCCGGGACAGGGGACTACGAGCAGTACTTC
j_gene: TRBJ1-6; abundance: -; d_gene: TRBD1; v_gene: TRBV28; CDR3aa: CASSSGQRNSPLHF; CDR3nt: TGTGCCAGCAGTTCGGGACAGAGAAATTCACCCCTCCACTTT
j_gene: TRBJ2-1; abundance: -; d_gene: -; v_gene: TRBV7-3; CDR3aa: CASSLQGPAEQFF; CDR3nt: TGTGCCAGCAGCTTGCAGGGACCTGCTGAGCAGTTCTTC
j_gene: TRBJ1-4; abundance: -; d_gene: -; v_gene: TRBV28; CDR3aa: CASSLRGIGKLFF; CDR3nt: TGTGCCAGCAGTTTACGGGGGATTGGAAAACTGTTTTTT
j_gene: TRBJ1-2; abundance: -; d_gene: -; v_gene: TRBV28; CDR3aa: CASSPLTGYTF; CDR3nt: TGTGCCAGCAGTCCCTTAACTGGCTACACCTTC
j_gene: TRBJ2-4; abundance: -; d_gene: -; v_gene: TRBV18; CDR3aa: CASSVARAKNIQYF; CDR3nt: TGTGCCAGCTCAGTAGCGAGGGCCAAAAACATTCAGTACTTC
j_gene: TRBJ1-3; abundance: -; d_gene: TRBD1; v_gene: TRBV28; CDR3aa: CASRWGQSSGNTIYF; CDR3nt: TGTGCCAGCAGGTGGGGACAGTCCTCTGGAAACACCATATATTTT
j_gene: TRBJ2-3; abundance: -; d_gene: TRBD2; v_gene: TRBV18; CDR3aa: CASSRTSGSTDTQYF; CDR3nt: TGTGCCAGCTCACGCACTAGCGGGAGCACAGATACGCAGTATTTT
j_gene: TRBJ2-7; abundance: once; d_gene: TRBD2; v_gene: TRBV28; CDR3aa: CASSYGTSGGNEQYF; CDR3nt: TGTGCCAGCAGTTACGGGACTAGCGGGGGTAACGAGCAGTACTTC
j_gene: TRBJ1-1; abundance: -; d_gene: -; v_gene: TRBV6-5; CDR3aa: CASSYTGSGTEAFF; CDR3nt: TGTGCCAGCAGTTACACCGGGTCCGGCACTGAAGCTTTCTTT
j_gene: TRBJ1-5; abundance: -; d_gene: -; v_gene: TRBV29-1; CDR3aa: CSVAPGRNNQPQHF; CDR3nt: TGCAGCGTCGCCCCCGGGAGGAACAATCAGCCCCAGCATTTT
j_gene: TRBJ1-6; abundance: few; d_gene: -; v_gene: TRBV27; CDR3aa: CASGGYNSPLHF; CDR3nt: TGTGCCAGCGGGGGGTATAATTCACCCCTCCACTTT
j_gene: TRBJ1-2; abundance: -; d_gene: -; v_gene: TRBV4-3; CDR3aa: CASSHIGEDAYGYTF; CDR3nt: TGCGCCAGCAGCCACATTGGGGAAGACGCCTATGGCTACACCTTC
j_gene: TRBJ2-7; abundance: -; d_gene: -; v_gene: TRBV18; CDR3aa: CASSPLTSVPPYEQYF; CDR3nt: TGTGCCAGCTCACCACTAACTAGTGTGCCCCCCTACGAGCAGTACTTC
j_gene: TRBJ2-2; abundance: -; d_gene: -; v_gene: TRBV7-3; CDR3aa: CASSLSTGELFF; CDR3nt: TGTGCCAGCAGCTTAAGCACCGGGGAGCTGTTTTTT
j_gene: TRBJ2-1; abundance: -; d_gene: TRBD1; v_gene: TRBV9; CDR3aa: CASSAADRGLIDEQFF; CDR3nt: TGTGCCAGCAGCGCCGCCGACAGGGGGCTAATCGATGAGCAGTTCTTC
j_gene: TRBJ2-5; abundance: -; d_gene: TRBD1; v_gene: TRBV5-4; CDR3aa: CASSLHGQGGETQYF; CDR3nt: TGTGCCAGCAGCTTGCATGGACAGGGAGGAGAGACCCAGTACTTC
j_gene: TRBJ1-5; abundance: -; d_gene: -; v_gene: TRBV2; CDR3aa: CASSGRRSYSNQPQHF; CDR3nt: TGTGCCAGCAGTGGTCGGCGGTCGTATAGCAATCAGCCCCAGCATTTT
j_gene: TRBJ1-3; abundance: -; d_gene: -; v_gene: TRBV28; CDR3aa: CASSLNLNTIYF; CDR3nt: TGTGCCAGCAGTTTGAACCTAAACACCATATATTTT
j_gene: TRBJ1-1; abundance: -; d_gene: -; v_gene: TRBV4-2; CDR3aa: CASSHPDRGDVGEAFF; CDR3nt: TGTGCCAGCAGCCACCCTGACCGTGGGGACGTGGGTGAAGCTTTCTTT